This T cell receptor beta chain was documented in a study of T cells in tuberculosis. The data were produced by immunoSEQ multiplex PCR, yet TCRdb's version contains in-frame clones alone and is incomplete. The table includes 55,000 to 65,000 clones, about 76% detected once. After thawing and overnight rest, PBMC were stained with GMM-loaded CD1B tetramer, viability dye and anti-CD3 for sorting. CD1B tetramers were loaded with Rhodococcus equi-derived C32 glucose monomycolate. This clonotype was obtained from an adult woman with latent tuberculosis. The sample comprised CD1b-GMM tetramer-negative cells sorted from PBMCs.

The CDR3, as DNA: TGCAGCGGGAACAGGGGGTCCTACAATGAGCAGTTCTTC. Encoded protein: CSGNRGSYNEQFF. The chain uses TRBV29-1 and TRBJ2-1; 8 bases agree with TRBD1. Per the germline V gene, CDR1 is SQVTM and CDR2 is ANQGSEA. The CDR3 runs to 13 residues. The junction had 3 bases not matched to a gene; V was cut back by 7 bases and J by 1 base.